Listed here are 5 T cell receptor beta chains from one sample, sequenced in a study of PD-L1 blockade in urothelial cancer. Time point: pretreatment peripheral blood. Produced via immunoSEQ multiplex PCR; TCRdb's table is partial and in-frame only. The table has tens of thousands of clones, 81% seen once. The material was PBMCs, obtained around atezolizumab (anti-PD-L1) treatment. Receptor source: a man aged 65-85 years with urothelial cancer.

The chain has TRBV7-2 and TRBJ2-7, with D possibly TRBD2 on 6 matching bases. Germline CDR1 and CDR2: SGHTA and FQGNSA. V was cut by 4 bases and J by 2 bases, with 12 bases left in between. The CDR3 spans 14 residues. As DNA, the CDR3 is TGTGCCAGCAGCTCGAATAGCGGTACCTACGAGCAGTACTTC. Translation: CASSSNSGTYEQYF.

Note on this clone: Relative to the germline gene, one junction end is altered; a read error may explain this. The chain links TRBV7-3 to TRBJ2-2; 13 bases map to TRBD2. The germline gives CDR1 SGHTA, CDR2 FQGTGA. The CDR3 consists of 16 residues. The CDR3 DNA sequence: TGTGCCAGCAGCGTAACCGGGACTAGCGGGATAGGGGAGCTGTTTTTT. Amino acids: CASSVTGTSGIGELFF.

The V and J genes are TRBV28 and TRBJ1-5; D is unresolved. This CDR3 contains 15 residues. The germline gives CDR1 MDHEN, CDR2 SYDVKM. The V gene lost 4 bases and the J gene lost 1 base, with 11 bases spanning the gap. CDR3 DNA sequence: TGTGCCAGCAGTTCCCGAGCGGTAAGCAATCAGCCCCAGCATTTT. Protein product: CASSSRAVSNQPQHF.

The gene calls are TRBV7-2 and TRBJ2-7; possibly TRBD1 for D (6 bases). The V end lost 5 bases, the J end lost 0 bases, and 14 bases lay between the germline ends. Germline CDR1 SGHTA, CDR2 FQGNSA. The CDR3 is made up of 15 amino acids. The CDR3 sequence: CASSPTGFSSYEQYF. CDR3 bases: TGTGCCAGCAGCCCGACAGGTTTTTCCTCCTACGAGCAGTACTTC.

The chain uses TRBV19 and TRBJ1-5; 8 nucleotides align to TRBD1. The germline V gene encodes CDR1 LNHDA and CDR2 SQIVND (reference sequence). The J segment lost 1 base and the V segment lost 2 bases, leaving 4 bases of the junction unmatched. CDR3 length: 16 residues. For the CDR3, the DNA is TGTGCCAGTAGTATAACAGGGGGACGGAGCAATCAGCCCCAGCATTTT. Translating it yields CASSITGGRSNQPQHF.